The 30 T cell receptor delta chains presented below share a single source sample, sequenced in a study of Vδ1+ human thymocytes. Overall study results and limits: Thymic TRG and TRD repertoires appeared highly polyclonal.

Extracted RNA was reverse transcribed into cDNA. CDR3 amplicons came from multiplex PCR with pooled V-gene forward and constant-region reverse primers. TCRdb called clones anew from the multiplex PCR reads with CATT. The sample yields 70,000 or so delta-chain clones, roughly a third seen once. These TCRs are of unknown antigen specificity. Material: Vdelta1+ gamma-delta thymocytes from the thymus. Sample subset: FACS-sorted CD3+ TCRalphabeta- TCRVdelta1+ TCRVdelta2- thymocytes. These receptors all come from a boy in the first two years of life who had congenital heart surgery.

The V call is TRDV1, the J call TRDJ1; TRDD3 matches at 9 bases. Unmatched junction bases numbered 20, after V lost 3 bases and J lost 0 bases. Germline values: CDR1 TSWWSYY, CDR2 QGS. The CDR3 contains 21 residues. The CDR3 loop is CALGDSPTYTGGRSYTDKLIF. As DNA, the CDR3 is TGTGCTCTTGGGGACAGTCCTACGTATACTGGGGGACGGTCGTACACCGATAAACTCATCTTT.

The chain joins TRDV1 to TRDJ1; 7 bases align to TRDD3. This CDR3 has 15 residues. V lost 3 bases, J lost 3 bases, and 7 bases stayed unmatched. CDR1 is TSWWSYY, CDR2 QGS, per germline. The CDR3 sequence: CALGDSGYLADKLIF. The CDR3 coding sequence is TGTGCTCTTGGGGACTCGGGATACTTGGCCGATAAACTCATCTTT.

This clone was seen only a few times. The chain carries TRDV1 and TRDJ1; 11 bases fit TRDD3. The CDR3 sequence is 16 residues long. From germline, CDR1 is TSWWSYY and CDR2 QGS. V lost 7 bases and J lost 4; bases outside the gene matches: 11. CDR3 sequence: CALEICWGILSDKLIF. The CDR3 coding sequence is TGTGCTCTTGAGATATGCTGGGGGATACTGAGCGATAAACTCATCTTT.

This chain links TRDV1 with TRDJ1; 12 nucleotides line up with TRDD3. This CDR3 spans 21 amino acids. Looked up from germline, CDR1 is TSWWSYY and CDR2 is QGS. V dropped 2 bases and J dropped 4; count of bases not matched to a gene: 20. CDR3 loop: CALGESPKKGYWGIQDDKLIF. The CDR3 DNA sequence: TGTGCTCTTGGGGAATCCCCAAAAAAGGGGTACTGGGGGATACAGGACGATAAACTCATCTTT.

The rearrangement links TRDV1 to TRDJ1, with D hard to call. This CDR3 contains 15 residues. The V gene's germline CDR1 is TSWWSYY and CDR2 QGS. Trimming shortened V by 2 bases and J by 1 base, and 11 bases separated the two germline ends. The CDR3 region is CALGENLTTTDKLIF. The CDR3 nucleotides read TGTGCTCTTGGGGAAAACCTCACCACCACCGATAAACTCATCTTT.

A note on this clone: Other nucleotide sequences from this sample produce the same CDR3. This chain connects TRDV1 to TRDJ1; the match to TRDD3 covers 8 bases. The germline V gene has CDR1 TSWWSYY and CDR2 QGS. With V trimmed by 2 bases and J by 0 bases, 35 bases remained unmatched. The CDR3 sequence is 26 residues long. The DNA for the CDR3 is TGTGCTCTTGGGGAAGAGAAAGGTAGCACACACCAACTACATGTCGTCTGGGGGAAGTACACCGATAAACTCATCTTT. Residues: CALGEEKGSTHQLHVVWGKYTDKLIF.

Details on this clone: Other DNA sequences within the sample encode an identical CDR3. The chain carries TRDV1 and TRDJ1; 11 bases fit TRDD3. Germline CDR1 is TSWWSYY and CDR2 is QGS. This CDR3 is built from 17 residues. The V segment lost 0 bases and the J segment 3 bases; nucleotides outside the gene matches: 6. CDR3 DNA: TGTGCTCTTGGGGAACTGGTGGGGGATACGGGTCCCGATAAACTCATCTTT. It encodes CALGELVGDTGPDKLIF.

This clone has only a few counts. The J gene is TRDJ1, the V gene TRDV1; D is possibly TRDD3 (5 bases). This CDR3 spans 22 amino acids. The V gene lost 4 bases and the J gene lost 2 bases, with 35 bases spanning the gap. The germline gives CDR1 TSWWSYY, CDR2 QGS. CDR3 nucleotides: TGTGCTCTTGGGGCCGTACCCCTATTGAAAGGTTGCATACGGTCAAAAACCGATAAACTCATCTTT. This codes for CALGAVPLLKGCIRSKTDKLIF.

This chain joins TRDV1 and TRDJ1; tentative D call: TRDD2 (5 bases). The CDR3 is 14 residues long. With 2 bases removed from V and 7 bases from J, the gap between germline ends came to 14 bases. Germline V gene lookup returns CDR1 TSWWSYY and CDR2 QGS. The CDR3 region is CALGEGQPYFKLIF. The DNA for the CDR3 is TGTGCTCTTGGGGAAGGTCAACCCTACTTTAAACTCATCTTT.

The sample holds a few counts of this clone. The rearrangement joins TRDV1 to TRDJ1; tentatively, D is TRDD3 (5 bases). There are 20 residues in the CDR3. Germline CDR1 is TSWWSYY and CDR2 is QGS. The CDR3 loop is CAIKRYLRDNAGTNTDKLIF. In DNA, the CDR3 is TGTGCCATAAAGAGATACCTGCGGGACAACGCCGGCACCAACACCGATAAACTCATCTTT.

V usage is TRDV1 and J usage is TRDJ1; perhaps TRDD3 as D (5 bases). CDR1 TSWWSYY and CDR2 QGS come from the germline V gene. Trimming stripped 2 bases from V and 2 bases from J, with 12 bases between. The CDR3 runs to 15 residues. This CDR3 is CALGESSWGTDKLIF. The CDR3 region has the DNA TGTGCTCTTGGGGAAAGCAGTTGGGGTACCGATAAACTCATCTTT.

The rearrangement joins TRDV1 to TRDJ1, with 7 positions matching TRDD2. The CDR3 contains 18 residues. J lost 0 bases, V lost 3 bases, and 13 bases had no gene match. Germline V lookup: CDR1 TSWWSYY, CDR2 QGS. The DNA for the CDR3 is TGTGCTCTTGGGGATATTTCCTACCACGGCCCATACACCGATAAACTCATCTTT. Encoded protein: CALGDISYHGPYTDKLIF.

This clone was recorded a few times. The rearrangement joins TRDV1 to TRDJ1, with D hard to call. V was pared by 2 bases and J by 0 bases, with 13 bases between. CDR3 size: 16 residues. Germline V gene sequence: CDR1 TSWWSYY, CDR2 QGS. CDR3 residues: CALGEAPLSYTDKLIF. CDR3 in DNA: TGTGCTCTTGGGGAAGCCCCCCTTTCTTACACCGATAAACTCATCTTT.

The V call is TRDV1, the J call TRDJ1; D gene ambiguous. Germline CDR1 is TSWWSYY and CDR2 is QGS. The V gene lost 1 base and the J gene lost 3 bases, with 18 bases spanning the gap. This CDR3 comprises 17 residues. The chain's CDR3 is CALGERHCGTVADKLIF. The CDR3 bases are TGTGCTCTTGGGGAACGGCACTGTGGGACGGTCGCCGATAAACTCATCTTT.

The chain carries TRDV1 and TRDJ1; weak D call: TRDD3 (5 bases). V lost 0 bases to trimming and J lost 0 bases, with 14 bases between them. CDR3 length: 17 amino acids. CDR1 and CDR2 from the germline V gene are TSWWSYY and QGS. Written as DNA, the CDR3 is TGTGCTCTTGGGGAACTGTCTGGTGGGATTTACACCGATAAACTCATCTTT. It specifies CALGELSGGIYTDKLIF.

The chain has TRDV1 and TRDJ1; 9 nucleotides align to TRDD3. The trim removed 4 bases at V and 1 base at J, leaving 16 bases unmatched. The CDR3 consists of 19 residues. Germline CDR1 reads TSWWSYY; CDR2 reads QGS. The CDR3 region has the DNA TGTGCTCTTGGGGCTTCGGGGGTCTGGGGGATTAGGATCACCGATAAACTCATCTTT. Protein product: CALGASGVWGIRITDKLIF.

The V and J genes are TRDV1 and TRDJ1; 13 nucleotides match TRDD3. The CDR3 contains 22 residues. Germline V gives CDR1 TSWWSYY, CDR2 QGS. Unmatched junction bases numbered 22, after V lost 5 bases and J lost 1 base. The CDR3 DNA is TGTGCTCTTGGGCGACTTCCTCCGATTACTGGGGGATACGCATGTCGCACCGATAAACTCATCTTT. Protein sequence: CALGRLPPITGGYACRTDKLIF.

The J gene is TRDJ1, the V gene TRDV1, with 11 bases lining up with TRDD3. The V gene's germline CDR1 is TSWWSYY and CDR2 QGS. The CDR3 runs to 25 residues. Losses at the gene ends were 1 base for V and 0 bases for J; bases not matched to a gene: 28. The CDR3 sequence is CALGERKARRPRVLGDSTYTDKLIF. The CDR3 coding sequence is TGTGCTCTTGGGGAACGGAAGGCCCGGAGACCACGCGTACTGGGGGATAGTACGTACACCGATAAACTCATCTTT.

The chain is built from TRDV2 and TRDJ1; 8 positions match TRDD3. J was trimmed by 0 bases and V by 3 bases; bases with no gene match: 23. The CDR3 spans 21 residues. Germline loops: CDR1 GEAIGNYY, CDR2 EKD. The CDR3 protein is CACDSSRGCPTGGWYTDKLIF. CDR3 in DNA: TGTGCCTGTGACTCATCCAGGGGCTGCCCTACTGGGGGTTGGTACACCGATAAACTCATCTTT.

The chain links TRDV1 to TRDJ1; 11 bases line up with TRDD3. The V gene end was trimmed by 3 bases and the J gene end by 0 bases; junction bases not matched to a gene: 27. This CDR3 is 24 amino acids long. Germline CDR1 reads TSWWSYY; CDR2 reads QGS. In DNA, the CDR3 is TGTGCTCTTGGGGACCAAGGCCCCCCACTCTTTACTGGGGGATATCCCCTGTACACCGATAAACTCATCTTT. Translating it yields CALGDQGPPLFTGGYPLYTDKLIF.

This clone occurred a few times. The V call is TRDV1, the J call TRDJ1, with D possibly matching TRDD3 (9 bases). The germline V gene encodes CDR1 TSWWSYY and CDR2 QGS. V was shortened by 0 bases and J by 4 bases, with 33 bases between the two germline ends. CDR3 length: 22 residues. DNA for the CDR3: TGTGCTCTTGGGGAACTTAAAATTGGCTTCCTACCCGGGGATACGAGGGGCGATAAACTCATCTTT. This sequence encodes CALGELKIGFLPGDTRGDKLIF.

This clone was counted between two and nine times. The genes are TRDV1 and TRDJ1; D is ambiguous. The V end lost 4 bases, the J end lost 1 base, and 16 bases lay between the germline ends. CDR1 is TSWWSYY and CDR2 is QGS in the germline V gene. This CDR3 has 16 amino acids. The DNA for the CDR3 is TGTGCTCTTGGGGGCCCACTCGTACCCTTCACCGATAAACTCATCTTT. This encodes CALGGPLVPFTDKLIF.

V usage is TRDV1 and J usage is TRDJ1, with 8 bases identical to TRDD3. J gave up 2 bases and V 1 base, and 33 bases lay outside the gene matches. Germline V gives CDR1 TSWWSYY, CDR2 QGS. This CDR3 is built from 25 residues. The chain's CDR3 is CALGEPPSFRRVMGDWKPLTDKLIF. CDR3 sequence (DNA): TGTGCTCTTGGGGAACCGCCTTCTTTTCGCCGGGTTATGGGGGATTGGAAACCCCTTACCGATAAACTCATCTTT.

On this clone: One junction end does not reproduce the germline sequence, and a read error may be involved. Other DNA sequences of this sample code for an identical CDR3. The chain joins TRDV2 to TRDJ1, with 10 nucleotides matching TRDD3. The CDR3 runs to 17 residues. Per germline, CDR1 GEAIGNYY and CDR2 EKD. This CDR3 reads CACDTVFTGGSTDKLIF. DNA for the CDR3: TGTGCCTGTGACACCGTCTTTACTGGGGGATCCACCGATAAGCTCATCTTT.

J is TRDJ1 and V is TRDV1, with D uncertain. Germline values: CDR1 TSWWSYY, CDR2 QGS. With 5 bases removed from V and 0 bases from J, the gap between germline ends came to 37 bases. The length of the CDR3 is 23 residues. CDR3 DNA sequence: TGTGCTCTTGGGAACCCGACCCTAAAAGGGTACTGTTGTCAAGGCGGGTACACCGATAAACTCATCTTT. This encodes CALGNPTLKGYCCQGGYTDKLIF.

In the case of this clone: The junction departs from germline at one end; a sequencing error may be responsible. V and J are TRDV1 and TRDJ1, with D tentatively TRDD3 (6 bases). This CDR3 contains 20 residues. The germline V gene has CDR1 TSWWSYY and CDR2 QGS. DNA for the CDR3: TGTGCGCTTGGGGAGGACGTCTCATCCTATGGGGATGGGGGCCCTCCTAAACTCATCTTT. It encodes CALGEDVSSYGDGGPPKLIF.

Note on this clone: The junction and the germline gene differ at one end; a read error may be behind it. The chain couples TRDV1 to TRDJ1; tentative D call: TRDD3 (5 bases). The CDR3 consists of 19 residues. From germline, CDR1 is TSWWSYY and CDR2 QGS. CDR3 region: CALGKLRMLREFTGDKLIF. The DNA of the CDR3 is TGTGCTCTTGGGAAACTACGGATGCTCCGAGAATTTACTGGCGATAAACTCATCTTT.

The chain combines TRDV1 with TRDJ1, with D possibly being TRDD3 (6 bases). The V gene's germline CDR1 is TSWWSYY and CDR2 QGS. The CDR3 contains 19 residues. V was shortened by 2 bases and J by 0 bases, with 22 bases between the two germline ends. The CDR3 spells CALGECRGFRFGNTDKLIF. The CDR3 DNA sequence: TGTGCTCTTGGGGAATGTCGGGGATTCCGATTCGGTAACACCGATAAACTCATCTTT.

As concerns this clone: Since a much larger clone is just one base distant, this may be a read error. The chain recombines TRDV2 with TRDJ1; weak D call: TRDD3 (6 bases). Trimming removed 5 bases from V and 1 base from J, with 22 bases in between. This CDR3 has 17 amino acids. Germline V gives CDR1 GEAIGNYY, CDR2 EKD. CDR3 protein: CACGVGDPGDCTDKLIF. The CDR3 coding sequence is TGTGCCTGTGGGGTTGGGGATCCAGGAGACTGCACCGATAAACTCATCTTT.

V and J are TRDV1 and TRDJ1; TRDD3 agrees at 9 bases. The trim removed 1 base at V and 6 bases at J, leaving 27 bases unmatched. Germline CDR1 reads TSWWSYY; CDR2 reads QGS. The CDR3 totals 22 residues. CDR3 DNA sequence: TGTGCTCTTGGGGAACGACCCGATCACCCCCGTCTTACTGGGGGACCTCCCAATAAACTCATCTTT. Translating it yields CALGERPDHPRLTGGPPNKLIF.